Detailed here is one T cell receptor beta chain. The data derive from a study of blood T cell repertoires in COVID-19. Study details: Both acute and convalescent COVID-19 samples were obtained from the United States, Italy and Spain. PBMCs, B-cell-depleted T cells, or T cells provided the cDNA or gDNA that made up the material.

Per the original data handling: Reference gene primer amplification in the assay estimated nucleated cell counts. Some clones are missing from TCRdb's copy, which holds only in-frame ones; the method was immunoSEQ multiplex PCR. V and J calls plus clone size are reproduced from that table; the DNA served to infer D and trimming. This sample has about 280,000 clones, with about four fifths found just once. Between the trimmed V and J ends, which lost 6 bases and 4 bases, there was a span of 16 bases. The CDR3 has 15 amino acids. The chain combines TRBV23-1 with TRBJ2-1; D is unresolved. TRBV23-1 is placed among ORFs of uncertain function. The sample taken for sequencing was peripheral blood. The TCR originated in a woman between 45 and 60 years old who had recovered from COVID-19. CDR3 amino acids: CASSPSRNLYNEQFF. CDR3 DNA sequence: TGCGCCAGCAGCCCATCCAGGAATCTTTACAATGAGCAGTTCTTC.